This TCR beta chain was recovered during a study of blood T cell repertoires in COVID-19. Background on the study: Whether acute or convalescent, the COVID-19 samples came from the United States, Italy and Spain. PBMCs, B-cell-depleted T cells, or T cells were the source of the cDNA or gDNA that made up the material.

Seattle patients were enrolled while actively infected and followed longitudinally. Per the original methods: Nucleated cell counts were estimated from reference gene primer amplification. TCRdb's table, derived via immunoSEQ multiplex PCR, lists solely in-frame clones and lacks some. That table gives V, J and clone size, and the DNA gave D and trimming. The table has 150,000 to 200,000 clones, about 81% seen once. J gave up 2 bases and V 4 bases, and 8 bases lay outside the gene matches. The germline gives CDR1 MNHEY, CDR2 SVGAGI. This CDR3 contains 16 residues. The J gene is TRBJ2-1, the V gene TRBV6-5; 7 nucleotides line up with TRBD2. Specimen: peripheral blood. The clonotype comes from an elderly woman with COVID-19, enrolled during active disease. CDR3 in amino acids: CASSLGAGAPYNEQFF. The CDR3 coding sequence is TGTGCCAGCAGTTTAGGTGCGGGAGCACCCTACAATGAGCAGTTCTTC.